Listed here are 5 T cell receptor beta chains from one sample, sequenced in a study of CD8 T cells in Susac syndrome. Reverse transcription of roughly 0.5 to 1 ug RNA was carried out with random hexamers. One entry per CDR3 protein results from TCRdb running MiXCR on the immunoSEQ multiplex PCR reads. The sample holds approximately 150,000 distinct CDR3 sequences, approximately 95% seen once. The material sequenced was CD4+ T cells from PBMCs. The origin of the receptors is a human donor in good health.

The V gene is TRBV7-6, the J gene TRBJ2-7; a possible D gene is TRBD1 (6 bases). The CDR3 loop spans 13 amino acids. V was pared by 9 bases and J by 3 bases, with 15 bases between. Germline-derived CDR1 and CDR2 are SGHVS and FNYEAQ. CDR3 protein: CARPRDKLYEQYF. DNA of the CDR3: TGTGCCAGACCCCGGGACAAACTCTACGAGCAGTACTTC.

The chain has TRBV4-1 and TRBJ2-5, with D hard to call. The CDR3 spans 13 residues. Germline values: CDR1 MGHRA, CDR2 YSYEKL. V was cut by 5 bases and J by 5 bases, with 12 bases left in between. CDR3 in amino acids: CASSSQFGETQYF. The CDR3 DNA sequence: TGCGCCAGCAGCTCCCAGTTCGGGGAGACCCAGTACTTC.

The rearrangement links TRBV9 to TRBJ1-3; D not certain. Between the trimmed V and J ends, which lost 3 bases and 4 bases, there was a span of 14 bases. There are 15 residues in the CDR3. Germline loops: CDR1 SGDLS, CDR2 YYNGEE. CDR3 protein: CASSEKWTVGNTIYF. The CDR3, as DNA: TGTGCCAGCAGCGAAAAGTGGACCGTAGGAAACACCATATATTTT.

This chain links TRBV19 with TRBJ1-2; D is undetermined. From germline, CDR1 is LNHDA and CDR2 SQIVND (reference sequence). The CDR3 consists of 14 residues. Trimming left V 3 bases short and J 4 bases short, with 12 bases between. The CDR3 DNA follows: TGTGCCAGTAGTATTCCAGGCAGGATCTATGGCTACACCTTC. Its translation: CASSIPGRIYGYTF. Variable domain in full (rest from reference TRBV19 and TRBJ1-2): DGGITQSPKYLFRKEGQNVTLSCEQNLNHDAMYWYRQDPGQGLRLIYYSQIVNDFQKGDIAEGYSVSREKKESFPLTVTSAQKNPTAFYLCASSIPGRIYGYTFGSGTRLTVV.

This clonotype has a handful of counts. The chain employs TRBV5-1 and TRBJ1-1, with D tentatively TRBD1 (5 bases). The CDR3 is 16 amino acids. The V end was cut by 0 bases, the J end by 2 bases, with 14 bases between. Per germline, CDR1 SGHRS and CDR2 YFSETQ. CDR3 sequence (DNA): TGCGCCAGCAGCTTGGACACGGCGGGGGGTAACACTGAAGCTTTCTTT. It codes for CASSLDTAGGNTEAFF.